This T cell receptor (beta chain) emerged from a study of technical replicates of blood from four donors. Clones were sequenced by immunoSEQ multiplex PCR, and TCRdb holds only the in-frame ones, with some missing. Of 85,000 to 100,000 clones listed, roughly 95% are singletons. This clone has just a few counts. The V end was cut by 6 bases, the J end by 0 bases, with 20 bases between. The CDR3 loop spans 17 amino acids. CDR1 is MDHEN, CDR2 SYDVKM, per germline. This TCR came from a human donor in good health. The sequenced sample consisted of T cells isolated from PBMCs. V is TRBV28 and J is TRBJ1-2, with D perhaps matching TRBD1 (5 bases). The DNA of the CDR3 is TGTGCCAGCAGAGATGACAGCGTTATACCCTCTAACTATGGCTACACCTTC. Its protein product is CASRDDSVIPSNYGYTF.